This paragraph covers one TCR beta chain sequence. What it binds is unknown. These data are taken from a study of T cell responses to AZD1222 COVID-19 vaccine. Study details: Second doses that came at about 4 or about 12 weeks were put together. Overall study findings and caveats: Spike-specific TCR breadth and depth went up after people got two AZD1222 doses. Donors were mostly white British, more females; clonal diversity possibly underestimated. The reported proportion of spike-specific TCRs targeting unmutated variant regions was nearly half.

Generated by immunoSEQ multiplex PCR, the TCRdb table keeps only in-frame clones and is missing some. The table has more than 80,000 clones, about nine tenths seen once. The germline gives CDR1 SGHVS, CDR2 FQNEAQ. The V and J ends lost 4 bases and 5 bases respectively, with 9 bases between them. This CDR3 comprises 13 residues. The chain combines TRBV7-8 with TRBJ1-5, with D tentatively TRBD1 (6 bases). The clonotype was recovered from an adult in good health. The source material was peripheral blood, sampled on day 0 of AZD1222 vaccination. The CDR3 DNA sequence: TGTGCCAGCAGCTCCGGACAGTATCAGCCCCAGCATTTT. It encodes CASSSGQYQPQHF.